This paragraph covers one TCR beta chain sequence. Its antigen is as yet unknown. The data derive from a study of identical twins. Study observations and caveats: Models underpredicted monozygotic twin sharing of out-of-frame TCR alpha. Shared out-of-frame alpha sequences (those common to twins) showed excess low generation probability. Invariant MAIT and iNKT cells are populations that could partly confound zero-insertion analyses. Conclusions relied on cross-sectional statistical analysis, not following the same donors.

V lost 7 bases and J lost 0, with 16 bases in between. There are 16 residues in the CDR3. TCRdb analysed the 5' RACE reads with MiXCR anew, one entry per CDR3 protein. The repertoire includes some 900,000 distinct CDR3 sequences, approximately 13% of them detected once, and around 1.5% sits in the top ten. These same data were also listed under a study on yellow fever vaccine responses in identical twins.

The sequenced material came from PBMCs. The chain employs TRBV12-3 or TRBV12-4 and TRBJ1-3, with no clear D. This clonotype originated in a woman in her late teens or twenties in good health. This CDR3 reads CASITTDGSSGNTIYF. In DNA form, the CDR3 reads TGTGCCAGCATAACCACGGACGGATCCTCTGGAAACACCATATATTTT.